This T cell receptor beta chain was sequenced for a study of Graves' ophthalmopathy and Graves' hyperthyroidism. Unmatched junction bases numbered 6, after V lost 5 bases and J lost 4 bases. Germline V gives CDR1 SEHNR, CDR2 FQNEAQ (reference sequence). CDR3 size: 14 residues. The table lists this clonotype with a few counts. The authors amplified TCR beta CDR3 regions from RNA transcripts. First-round RT-PCR employed HTBI primers, with a second-round multiplex PCR after it. TCRdb itself ran the multiplex PCR reads through MiXCR, one entry per CDR3 protein. The sample includes 740,000 or so distinct CDR3 sequences, 40% of them seen just once.

This receptor was identified in an adult man with Graves' ophthalmopathy. The sequencing input was peripheral blood. The chain employs TRBV7-9 and TRBJ1-1; 8 bases are shared with TRBD1. This chain's CDR3 is CASSPPTGGTEAFF. The CDR3, as DNA: TGTGCCAGCAGCCCCCCTACAGGGGGCACTGAAGCTTTCTTT.